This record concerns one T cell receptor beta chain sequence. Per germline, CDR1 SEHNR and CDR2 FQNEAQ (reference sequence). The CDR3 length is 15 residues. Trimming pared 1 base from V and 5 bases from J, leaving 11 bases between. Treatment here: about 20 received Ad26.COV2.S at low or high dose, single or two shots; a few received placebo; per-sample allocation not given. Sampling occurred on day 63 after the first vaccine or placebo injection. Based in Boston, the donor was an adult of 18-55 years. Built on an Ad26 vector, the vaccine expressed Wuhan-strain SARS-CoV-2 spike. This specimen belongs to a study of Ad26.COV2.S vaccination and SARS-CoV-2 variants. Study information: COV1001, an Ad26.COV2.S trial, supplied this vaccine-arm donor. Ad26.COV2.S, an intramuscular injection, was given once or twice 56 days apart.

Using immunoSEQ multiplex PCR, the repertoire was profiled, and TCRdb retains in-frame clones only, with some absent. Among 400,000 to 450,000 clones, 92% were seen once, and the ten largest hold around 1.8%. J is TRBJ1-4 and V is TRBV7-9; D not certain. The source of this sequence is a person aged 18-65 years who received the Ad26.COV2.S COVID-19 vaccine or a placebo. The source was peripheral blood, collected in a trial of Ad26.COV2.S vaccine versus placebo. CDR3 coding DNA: TGTGCCAGCAGCTTAGGCACAGTTACCAATGAAAAACTGTTTTTT. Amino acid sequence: CASSLGTVTNEKLFF.